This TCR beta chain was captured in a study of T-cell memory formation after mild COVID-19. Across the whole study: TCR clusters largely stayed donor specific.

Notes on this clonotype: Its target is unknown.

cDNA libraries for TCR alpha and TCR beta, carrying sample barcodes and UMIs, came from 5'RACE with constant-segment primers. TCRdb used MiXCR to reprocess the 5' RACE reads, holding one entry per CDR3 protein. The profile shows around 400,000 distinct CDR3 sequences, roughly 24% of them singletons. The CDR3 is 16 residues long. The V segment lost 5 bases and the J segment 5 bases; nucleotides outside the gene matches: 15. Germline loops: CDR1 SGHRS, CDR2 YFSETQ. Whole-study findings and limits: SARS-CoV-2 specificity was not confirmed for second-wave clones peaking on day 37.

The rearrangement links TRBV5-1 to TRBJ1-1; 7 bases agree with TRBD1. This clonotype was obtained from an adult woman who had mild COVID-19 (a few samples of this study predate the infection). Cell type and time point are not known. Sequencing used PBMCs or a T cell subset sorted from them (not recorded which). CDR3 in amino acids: CASRHLSGGALTEAFF. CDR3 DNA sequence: TGCGCCAGCAGGCATCTTTCAGGGGGGGCGCTGACTGAAGCTTTCTTT.